These 5 T cell receptor beta chains were all obtained from the same sample, sequenced in a study of blood T cell repertoires in COVID-19. Sequencing used immunoSEQ multiplex PCR; TCRdb keeps in-frame clones, though not all of them. The sample holds 75,000 to 90,000 clones; around four fifths are singletons and the top ten take 11%. Sequencing used peripheral blood. Receptors originate from a human donor in a cohort sampled during active COVID-19.

This chain uses TRBV19 with TRBJ2-7, with 8 nucleotides matching TRBD1. The CDR3 contains 15 residues. The germline V gene has CDR1 LNHDA and CDR2 SQIVND (reference sequence). The junction had 12 bases not matched to a gene; V was cut back by 4 bases and J by 7 bases. CDR3 sequence reads: CASSTPGQAQWEQYF. The CDR3 region has the DNA TGTGCCAGTAGTACCCCGGGACAGGCACAATGGGAGCAGTACTTC. Full variable domain (outside the CDR3, taken from reference TRBV19 and TRBJ2-7): DGGITQSPKYLFRKEGQNVTLSCEQNLNHDAMYWYRQDPGQGLRLIYYSQIVNDFQKGDIAEGYSVSREKKESFPLTVTSAQKNPTAFYLCASSTPGQAQWEQYFGPGTRLTVT.

The chain recombines TRBV12-3 or TRBV12-4 with TRBJ1-2; maybe TRBD1 (5 bases). CDR3 length: 12 residues. V shed 3 bases and J shed 3 bases, with 5 bases lying between them. The CDR3 DNA reads TGTGCCAGCAGTTTCAGGGACTATGGCTACACCTTC. Protein sequence: CASSFRDYGYTF.

This chain uses TRBV7-2 with TRBJ2-3; TRBD2 matches 8 bases. The CDR3 is 17 amino acids. Trimming took 1 base from V and 1 from J; bases not matched to a gene: 7. Germline V gives CDR1 SGHTA, CDR2 FQGNSA. CDR3 sequence: CASSLVSGGAGTDTQYF. The CDR3 nucleotides read TGTGCCAGCAGCTTAGTTTCGGGGGGGGCCGGCACAGATACGCAGTATTTT.

The chain carries TRBV29-1 and TRBJ2-3; 9 nucleotides match TRBD1. Germline V CDR1 and CDR2: SQVTM, ANQGSEA. The trim removed 1 base at V and 1 base at J, leaving 6 bases unmatched. This CDR3 region has 16 residues. Here the CDR3 DNA reads TGCAGCGTTGAAGGGTACAGGGGGCGCGGCACAGATACGCAGTATTTT. The encoded protein is CSVEGYRGRGTDTQYF.

The chain employs TRBV30 and TRBJ2-2, with D possibly being TRBD1 (5 bases). CDR1 is GTSNPN and CDR2 is SVGIG in the germline V gene (reference sequence). This CDR3 spans 13 amino acids. V lost 4 bases and J lost 5, with 11 bases in between. The CDR3 loop reads CAWTNSGTGELFF. The CDR3, as DNA: TGTGCCTGGACCAACTCAGGGACCGGGGAGCTGTTTTTT.